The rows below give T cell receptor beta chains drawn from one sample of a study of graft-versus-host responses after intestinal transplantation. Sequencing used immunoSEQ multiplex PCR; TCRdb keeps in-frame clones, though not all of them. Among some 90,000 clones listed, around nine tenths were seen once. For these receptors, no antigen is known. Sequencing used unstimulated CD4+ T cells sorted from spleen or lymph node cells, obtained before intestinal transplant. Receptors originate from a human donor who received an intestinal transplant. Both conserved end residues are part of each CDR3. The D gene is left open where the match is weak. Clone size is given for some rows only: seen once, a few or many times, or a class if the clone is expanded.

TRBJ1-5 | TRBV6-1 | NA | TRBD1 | TGTGCCAGCAGTGCCGGGACAGGGAGTTCCGTAAGCAATCAGCCCCAGCATTTT | CASSAGTGSSVSNQPQHF
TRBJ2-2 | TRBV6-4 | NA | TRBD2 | TGTGCCAGCAGACGCACTAGCGGGACAAACACCGGGGAGCTGTTTTTT | CASRRTSGTNTGELFF
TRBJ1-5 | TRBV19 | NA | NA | TGTGCCAGTAGTATAGCGCCAGGGTGGTTACGGCCCCAGCATTTT | CASSIAPGWLRPQHF
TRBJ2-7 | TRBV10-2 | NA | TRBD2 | TGCGCCAGCAGTGAGTCGACGGCGGGGACTAGGTCCTACGAGCAGTACTTC | CASSESTAGTRSYEQYF
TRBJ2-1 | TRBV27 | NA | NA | TGTGCCAGCAGACAGGAGTCGGGCTACAATGAGCAGTTCTTC | CASRQESGYNEQFF
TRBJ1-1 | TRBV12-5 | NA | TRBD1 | TGTGCTAGTGGACAGGGGTTGGGTACTGAAGCTTTCTTT | CASGQGLGTEAFF
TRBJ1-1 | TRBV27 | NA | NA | TGTGCCAGCAGTCGGCCGGTGGGAGCGAGGGGGAACACTGAAGCTTTCTTT | CASSRPVGARGNTEAFF
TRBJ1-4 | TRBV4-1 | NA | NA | TGCGCCAGCAGCCAAGGCTTTGGGGGGTTGACTAATGAAAAACTGTTTTTT | CASSQGFGGLTNEKLFF
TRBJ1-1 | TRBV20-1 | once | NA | TGCAGTGCTAGTTCTGGACAGGAAGCTTTCTTT | CSASSGQEAFF
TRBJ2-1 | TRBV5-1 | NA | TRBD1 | TGCGCCAGCAGCTGGGACAGGGGTGGCTACAATGAGCAGTTCTTC | CASSWDRGGYNEQFF
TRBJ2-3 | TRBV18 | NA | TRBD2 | TGCGCCAGCTCCAGACTAGCGGGAGTAACAGATACGCAGTATTTT | CASSRLAGVTDTQYF
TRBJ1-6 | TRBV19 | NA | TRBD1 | TGTGCCAGTAGTACCTCCGTTAGGACAGGGAGGAATTCACCCCTCCACTTT | CASSTSVRTGRNSPLHF